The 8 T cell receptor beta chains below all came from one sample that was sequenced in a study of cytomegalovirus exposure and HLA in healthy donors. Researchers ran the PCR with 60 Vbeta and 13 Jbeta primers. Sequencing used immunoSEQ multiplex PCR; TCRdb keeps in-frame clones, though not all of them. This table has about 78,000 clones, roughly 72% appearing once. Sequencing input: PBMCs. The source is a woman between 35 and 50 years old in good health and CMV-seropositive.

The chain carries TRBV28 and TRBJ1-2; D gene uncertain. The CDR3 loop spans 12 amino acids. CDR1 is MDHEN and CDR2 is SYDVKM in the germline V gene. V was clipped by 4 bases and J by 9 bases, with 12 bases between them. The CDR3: CASSSLGRSYTF. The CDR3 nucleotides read TGTGCCAGCAGTTCCCTAGGGAGAAGCTACACCTTC.

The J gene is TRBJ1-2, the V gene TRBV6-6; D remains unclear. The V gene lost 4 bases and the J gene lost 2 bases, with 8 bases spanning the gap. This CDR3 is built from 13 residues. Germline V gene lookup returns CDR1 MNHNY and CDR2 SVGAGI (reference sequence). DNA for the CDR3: TGTGCCAGCAGTTTTAACCAGAACTATGGCTACACCTTC. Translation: CASSFNQNYGYTF.

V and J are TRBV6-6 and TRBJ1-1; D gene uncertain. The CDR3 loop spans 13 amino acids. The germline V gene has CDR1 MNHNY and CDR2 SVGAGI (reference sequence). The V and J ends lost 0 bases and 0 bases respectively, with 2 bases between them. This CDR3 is CASSYSMNTEAFF. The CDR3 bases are TGTGCCAGCAGTTACTCCATGAACACTGAAGCTTTCTTT.

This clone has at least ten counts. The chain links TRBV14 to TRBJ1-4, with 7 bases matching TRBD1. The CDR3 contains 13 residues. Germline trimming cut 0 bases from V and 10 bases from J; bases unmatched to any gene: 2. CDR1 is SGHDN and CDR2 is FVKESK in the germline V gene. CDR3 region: CASSQERTGKLFF. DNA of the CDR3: TGTGCCAGCAGCCAAGAACGGACAGGAAAACTGTTTTTT.

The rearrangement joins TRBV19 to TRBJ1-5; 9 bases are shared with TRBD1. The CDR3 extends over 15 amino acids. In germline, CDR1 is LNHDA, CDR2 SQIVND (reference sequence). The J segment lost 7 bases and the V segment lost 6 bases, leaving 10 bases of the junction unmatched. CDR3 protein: CASRPGTGFGQPQHF. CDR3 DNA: TGTGCCAGTAGACCTGGGACAGGGTTTGGACAGCCCCAGCATTTT.

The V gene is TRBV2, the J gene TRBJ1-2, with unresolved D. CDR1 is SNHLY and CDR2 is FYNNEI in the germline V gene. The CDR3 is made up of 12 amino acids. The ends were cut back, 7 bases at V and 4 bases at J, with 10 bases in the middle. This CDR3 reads CASKSSGYGYTF. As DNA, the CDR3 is TGTGCCAGCAAGAGTTCAGGCTATGGCTACACCTTC.

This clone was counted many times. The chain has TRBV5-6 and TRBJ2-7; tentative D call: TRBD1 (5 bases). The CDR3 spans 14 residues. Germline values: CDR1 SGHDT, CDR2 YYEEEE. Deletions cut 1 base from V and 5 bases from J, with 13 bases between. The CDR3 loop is CASSLRARVHEQYF. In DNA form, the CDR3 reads TGTGCCAGCAGCTTGCGGGCCAGGGTCCACGAGCAGTACTTC.

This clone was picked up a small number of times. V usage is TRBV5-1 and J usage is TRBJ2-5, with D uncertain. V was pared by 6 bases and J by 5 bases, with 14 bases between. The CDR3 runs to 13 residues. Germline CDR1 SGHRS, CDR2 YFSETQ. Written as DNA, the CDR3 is TGCGCCAGCACCGGAACGAGCGAGGAGACCCAGTACTTC. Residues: CASTGTSEETQYF.